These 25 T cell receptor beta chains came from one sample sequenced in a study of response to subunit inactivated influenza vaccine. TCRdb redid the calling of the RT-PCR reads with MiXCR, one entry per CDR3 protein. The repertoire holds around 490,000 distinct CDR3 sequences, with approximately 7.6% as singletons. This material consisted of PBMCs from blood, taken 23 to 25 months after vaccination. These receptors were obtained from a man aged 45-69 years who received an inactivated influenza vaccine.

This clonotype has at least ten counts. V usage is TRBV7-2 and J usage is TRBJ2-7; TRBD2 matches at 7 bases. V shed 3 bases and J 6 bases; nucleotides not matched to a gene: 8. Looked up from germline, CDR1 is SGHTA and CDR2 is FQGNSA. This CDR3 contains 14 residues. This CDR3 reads CASSFQGGPSEQYF. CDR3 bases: TGTGCCAGCAGCTTTCAGGGAGGGCCGTCCGAGCAGTACTTC.

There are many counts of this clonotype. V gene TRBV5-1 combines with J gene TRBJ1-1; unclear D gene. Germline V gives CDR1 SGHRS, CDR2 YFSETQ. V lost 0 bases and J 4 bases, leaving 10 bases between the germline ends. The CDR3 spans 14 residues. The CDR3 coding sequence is TGCGCCAGCAGCTTGGCTGCACAGACCACTGAAGCTTTCTTT. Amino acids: CASSLAAQTTEAFF.

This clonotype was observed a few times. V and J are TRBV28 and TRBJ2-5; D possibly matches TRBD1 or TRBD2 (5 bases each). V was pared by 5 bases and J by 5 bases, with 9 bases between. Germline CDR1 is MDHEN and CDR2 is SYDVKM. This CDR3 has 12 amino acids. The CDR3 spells CASSQGGETQYF. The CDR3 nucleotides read TGTGCCAGCAGTCAGGGCGGGGAGACCCAGTACTTC.

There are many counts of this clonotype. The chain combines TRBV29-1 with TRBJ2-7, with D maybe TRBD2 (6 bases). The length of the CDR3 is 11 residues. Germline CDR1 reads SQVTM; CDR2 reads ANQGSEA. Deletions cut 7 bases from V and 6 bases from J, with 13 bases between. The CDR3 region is CSALASAEQYF. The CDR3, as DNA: TGCAGCGCTCTAGCGTCGGCCGAGCAGTACTTC.

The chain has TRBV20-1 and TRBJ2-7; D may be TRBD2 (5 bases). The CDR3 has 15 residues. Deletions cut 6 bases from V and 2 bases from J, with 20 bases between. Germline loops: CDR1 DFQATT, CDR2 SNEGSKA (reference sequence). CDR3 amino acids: CSAAGGGSRTYEQYF. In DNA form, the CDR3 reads TGCAGTGCGGCCGGCGGCGGGTCGAGAACCTACGAGCAGTACTTC.

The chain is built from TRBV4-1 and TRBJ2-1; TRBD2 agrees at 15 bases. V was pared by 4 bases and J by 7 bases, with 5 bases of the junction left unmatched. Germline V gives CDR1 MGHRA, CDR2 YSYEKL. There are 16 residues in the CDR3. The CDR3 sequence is CASSLGLAGGGNEQFF. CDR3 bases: TGCGCCAGCAGCCTCGGACTAGCGGGAGGGGGGAATGAGCAGTTCTTC.

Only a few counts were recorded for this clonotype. DNA of the CDR3: TGTGCCAGCAGCTCCTCGGTAGCGGGGCTCGAGTACCAAGAGACCCAGTACTTC. Protein sequence: CASSSSVAGLEYQETQYF. The V call is TRBV11-2, the J call TRBJ2-5; 8 bases agree with TRBD2. V shed 4 bases, J shed 0 bases, and the junction held 13 bases outside the gene matches. The CDR3 has 18 residues. Germline CDR1 is SGHAT and CDR2 is FQNNGV.

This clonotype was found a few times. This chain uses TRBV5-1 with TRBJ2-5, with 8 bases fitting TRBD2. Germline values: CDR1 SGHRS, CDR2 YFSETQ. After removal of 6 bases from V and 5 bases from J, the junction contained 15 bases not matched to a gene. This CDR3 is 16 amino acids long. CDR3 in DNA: TGCGCCAGCACCTCCAGACGAGGAGCGGGAGTTGAGACCCAGTACTTC. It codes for CASTSRRGAGVETQYF.

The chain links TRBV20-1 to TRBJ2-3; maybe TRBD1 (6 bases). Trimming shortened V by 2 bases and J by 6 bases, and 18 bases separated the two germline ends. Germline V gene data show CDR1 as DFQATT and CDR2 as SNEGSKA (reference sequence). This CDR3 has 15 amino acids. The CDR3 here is CSARSGRGPPDTQYF. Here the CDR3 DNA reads TGCAGTGCTAGATCGGGCAGGGGCCCCCCGGATACGCAGTATTTT.

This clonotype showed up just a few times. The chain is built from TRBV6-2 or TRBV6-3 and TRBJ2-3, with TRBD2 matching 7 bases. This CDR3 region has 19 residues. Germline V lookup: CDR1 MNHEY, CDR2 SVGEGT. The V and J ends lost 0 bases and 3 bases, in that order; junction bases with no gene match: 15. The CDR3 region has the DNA TGTGCCAGCAGTTACTCCTCCCTTGGGGGGAGGGCCTTGACAGATACGCAGTATTTT. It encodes CASSYSSLGGRALTDTQYF.

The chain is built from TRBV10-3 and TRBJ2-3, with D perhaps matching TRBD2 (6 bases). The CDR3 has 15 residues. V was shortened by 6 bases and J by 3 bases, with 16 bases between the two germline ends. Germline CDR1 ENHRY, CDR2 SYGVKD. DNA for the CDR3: TGTGCCATCAGAAAACTAGCTGGGACGACAGATACGCAGTATTTT. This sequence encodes CAIRKLAGTTDTQYF.

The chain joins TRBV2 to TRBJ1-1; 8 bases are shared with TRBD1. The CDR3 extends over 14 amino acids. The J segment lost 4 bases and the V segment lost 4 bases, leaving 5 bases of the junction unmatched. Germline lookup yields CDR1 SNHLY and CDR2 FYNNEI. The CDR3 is CASSAGQGSTEAFF. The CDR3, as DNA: TGTGCCAGCAGTGCAGGACAGGGTTCCACTGAAGCTTTCTTT.

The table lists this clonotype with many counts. The CDR3 DNA reads TGCAGTGCTAGAATCCCCTACCAAAGGGAGACCCAGTACTTC. This codes for CSARIPYQRETQYF. The rearrangement uses TRBV20-1 and TRBJ2-5; D gene unclear. Trimming shortened V by 2 bases and J by 5 bases, and 15 bases separated the two germline ends. This CDR3 has 14 residues. Germline V gives CDR1 DFQATT, CDR2 SNEGSKA (reference sequence).

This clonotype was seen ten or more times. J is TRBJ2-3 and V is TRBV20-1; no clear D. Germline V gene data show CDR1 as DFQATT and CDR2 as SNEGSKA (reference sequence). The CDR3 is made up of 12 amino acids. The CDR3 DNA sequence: TGCACTAGTCAAGATTACACAGATACGCAGTATTTT. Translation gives CTSQDYTDTQYF.

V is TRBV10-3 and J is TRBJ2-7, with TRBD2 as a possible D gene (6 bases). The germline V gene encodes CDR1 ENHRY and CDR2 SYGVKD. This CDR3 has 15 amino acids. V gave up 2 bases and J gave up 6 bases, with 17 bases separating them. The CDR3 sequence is CAISEGTERGPEQYF. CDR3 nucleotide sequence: TGTGCCATCAGTGAGGGGACTGAGAGGGGACCCGAGCAGTACTTC.

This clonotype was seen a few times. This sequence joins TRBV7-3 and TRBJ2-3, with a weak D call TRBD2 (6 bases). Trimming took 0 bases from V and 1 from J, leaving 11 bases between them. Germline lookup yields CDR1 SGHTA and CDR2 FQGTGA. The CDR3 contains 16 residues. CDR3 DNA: TGTGCCAGCAGCTTAACGGGCGGGGCTGGCACAGATACGCAGTATTTT. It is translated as CASSLTGGAGTDTQYF.

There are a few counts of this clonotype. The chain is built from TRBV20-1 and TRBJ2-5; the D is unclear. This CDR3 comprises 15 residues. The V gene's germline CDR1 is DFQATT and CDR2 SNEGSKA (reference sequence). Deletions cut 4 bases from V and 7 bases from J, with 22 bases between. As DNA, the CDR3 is TGCAGTGCTACCACCTATGGCCCTCTCGGATTGACCCAGTACTTC. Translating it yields CSATTYGPLGLTQYF.

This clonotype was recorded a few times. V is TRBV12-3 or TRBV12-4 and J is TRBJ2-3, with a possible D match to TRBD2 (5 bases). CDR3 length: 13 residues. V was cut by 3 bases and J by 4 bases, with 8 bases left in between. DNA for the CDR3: TGTGCCAGCAGTTTTTACGGGGCAGATACGCAGTATTTT. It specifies CASSFYGADTQYF.

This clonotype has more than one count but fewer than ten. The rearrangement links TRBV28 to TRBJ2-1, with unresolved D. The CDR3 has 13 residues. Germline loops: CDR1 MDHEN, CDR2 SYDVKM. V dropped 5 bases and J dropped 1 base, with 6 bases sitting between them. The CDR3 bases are TGTGCCAGCAGTACCATATCCTACAATGAGCAGTTCTTC. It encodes CASSTISYNEQFF.

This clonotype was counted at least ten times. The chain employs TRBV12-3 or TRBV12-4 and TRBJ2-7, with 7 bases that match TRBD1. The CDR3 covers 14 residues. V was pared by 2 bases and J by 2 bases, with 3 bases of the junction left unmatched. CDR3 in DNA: TGTGCCAGCAGTTTAAGCCAGGGGGCCTACGAGCAGTACTTC. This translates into CASSLSQGAYEQYF.

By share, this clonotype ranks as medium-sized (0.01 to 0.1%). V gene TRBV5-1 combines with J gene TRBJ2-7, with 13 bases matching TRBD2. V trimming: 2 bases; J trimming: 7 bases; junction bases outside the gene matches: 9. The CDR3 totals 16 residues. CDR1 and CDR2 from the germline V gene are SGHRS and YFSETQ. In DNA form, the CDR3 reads TGCGCCAGCAGCTTCATTGAGGGACTAGCGGGGAGTGAGCAGTACTTC. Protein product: CASSFIEGLAGSEQYF.

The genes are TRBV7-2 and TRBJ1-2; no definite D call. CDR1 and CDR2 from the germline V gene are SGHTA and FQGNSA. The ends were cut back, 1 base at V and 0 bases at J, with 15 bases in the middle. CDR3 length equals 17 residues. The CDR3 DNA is TGTGCCAGCAGCTTAGTCTTCCAACCATGGTCTAACTATGGCTACACCTTC. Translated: CASSLVFQPWSNYGYTF.

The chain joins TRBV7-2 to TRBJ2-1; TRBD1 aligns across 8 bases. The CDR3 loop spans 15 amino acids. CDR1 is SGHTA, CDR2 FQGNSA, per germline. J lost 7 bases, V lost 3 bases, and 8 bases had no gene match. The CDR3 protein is CASSFDRGEHNEQFF. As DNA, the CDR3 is TGTGCCAGCAGCTTCGACAGGGGAGAACATAATGAGCAGTTCTTC.

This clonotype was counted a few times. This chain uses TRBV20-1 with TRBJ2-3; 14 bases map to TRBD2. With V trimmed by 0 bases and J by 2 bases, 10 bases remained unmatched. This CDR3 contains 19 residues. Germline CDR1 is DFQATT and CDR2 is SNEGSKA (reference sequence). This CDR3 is CSAREGTSGSLKATDTQYF. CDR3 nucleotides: TGCAGTGCTAGAGAAGGGACTAGCGGGAGCCTAAAAGCCACAGATACGCAGTATTTT.

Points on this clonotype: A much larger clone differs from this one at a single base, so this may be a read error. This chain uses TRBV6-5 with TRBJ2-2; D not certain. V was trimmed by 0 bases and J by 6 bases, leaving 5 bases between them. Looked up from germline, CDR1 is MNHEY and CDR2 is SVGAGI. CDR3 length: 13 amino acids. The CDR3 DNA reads TGTGCCAGCAGTTACTCGACGTCCGGGGAGCTGTTTTTT. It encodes CASSYSTSGELFF.